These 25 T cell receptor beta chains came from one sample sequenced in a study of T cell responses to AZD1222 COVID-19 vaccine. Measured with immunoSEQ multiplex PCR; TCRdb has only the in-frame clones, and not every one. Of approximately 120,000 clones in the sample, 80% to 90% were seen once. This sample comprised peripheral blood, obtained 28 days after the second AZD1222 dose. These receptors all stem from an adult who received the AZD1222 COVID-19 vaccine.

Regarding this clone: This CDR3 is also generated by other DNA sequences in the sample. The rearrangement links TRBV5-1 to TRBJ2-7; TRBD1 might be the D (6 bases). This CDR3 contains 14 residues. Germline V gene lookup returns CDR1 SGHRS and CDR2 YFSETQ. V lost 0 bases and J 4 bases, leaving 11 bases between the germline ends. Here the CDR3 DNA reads TGCGCCAGCAGCTTGGGGACAGACGTATACGAGCAGTACTTC. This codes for CASSLGTDVYEQYF.

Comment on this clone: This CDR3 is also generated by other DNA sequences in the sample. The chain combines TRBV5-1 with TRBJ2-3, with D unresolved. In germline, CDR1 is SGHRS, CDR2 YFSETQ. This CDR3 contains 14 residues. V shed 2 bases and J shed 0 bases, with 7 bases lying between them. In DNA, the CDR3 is TGCGCCAGCAGCTTAGGTCAGAGCACAGATACGCAGTATTTT. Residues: CASSLGQSTDTQYF.

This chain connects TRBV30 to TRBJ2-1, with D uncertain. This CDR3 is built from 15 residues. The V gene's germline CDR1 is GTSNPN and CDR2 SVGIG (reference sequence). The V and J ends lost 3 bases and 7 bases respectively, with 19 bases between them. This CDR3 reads CAWSDSSGPINEQFF. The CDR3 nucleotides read TGTGCCTGGAGCGATAGTTCAGGTCCGATAAATGAGCAGTTCTTC. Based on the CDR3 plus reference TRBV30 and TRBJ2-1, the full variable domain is SQTIHQWPATLVQPVGSPLSLECTVEGTSNPNLYWYRQAAGRGLQLLFYSVGIGQISSEVPQNLSASRPQDRQFILSSKKLLLSDSGFYLCAWSDSSGPINEQFFGPGTRLTVL.

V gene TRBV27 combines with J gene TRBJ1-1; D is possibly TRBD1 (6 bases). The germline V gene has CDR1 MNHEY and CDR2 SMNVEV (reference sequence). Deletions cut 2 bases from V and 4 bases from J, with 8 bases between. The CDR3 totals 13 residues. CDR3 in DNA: TGTGCCAGCAGTTTAAAGGGGGGCACTGAAGCTTTCTTT. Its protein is CASSLKGGTEAFF.

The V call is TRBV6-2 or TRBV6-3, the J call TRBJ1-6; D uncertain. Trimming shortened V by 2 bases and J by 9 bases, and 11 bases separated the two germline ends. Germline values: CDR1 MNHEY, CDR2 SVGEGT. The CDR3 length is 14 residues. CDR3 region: CASSYDPSGSPLHF. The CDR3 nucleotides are TGTGCCAGCAGTTACGACCCAAGCGGTTCACCCCTCCACTTT.

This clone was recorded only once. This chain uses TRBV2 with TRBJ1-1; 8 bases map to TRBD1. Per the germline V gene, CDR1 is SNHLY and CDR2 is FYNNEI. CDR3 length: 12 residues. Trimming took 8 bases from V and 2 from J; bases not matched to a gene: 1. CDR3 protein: CASGTGNTEAFF. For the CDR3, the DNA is TGTGCCAGCGGGACAGGAAACACTGAAGCTTTCTTT.

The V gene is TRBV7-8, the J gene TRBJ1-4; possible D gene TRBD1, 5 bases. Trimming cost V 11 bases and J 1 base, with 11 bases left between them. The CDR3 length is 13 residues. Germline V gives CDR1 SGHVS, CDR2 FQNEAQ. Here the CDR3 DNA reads TGTGCCGGGGGTGAGGGAACTAATGAAAAACTGTTTTTT. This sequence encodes CAGGEGTNEKLFF.

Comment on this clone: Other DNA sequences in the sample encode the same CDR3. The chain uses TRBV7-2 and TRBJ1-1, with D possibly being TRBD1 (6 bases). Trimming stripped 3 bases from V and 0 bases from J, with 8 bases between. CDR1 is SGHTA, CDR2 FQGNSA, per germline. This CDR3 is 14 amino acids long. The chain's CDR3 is CASSFDRLNTEAFF. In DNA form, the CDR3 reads TGTGCCAGCAGCTTTGACAGGCTGAACACTGAAGCTTTCTTT.

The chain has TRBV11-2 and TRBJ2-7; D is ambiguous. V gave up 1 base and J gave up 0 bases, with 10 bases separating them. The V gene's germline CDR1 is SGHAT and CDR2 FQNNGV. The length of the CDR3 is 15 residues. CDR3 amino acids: CASSLGLAYSYEQYF. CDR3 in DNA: TGTGCCAGCAGCTTAGGGCTGGCCTACTCCTACGAGCAGTACTTC.

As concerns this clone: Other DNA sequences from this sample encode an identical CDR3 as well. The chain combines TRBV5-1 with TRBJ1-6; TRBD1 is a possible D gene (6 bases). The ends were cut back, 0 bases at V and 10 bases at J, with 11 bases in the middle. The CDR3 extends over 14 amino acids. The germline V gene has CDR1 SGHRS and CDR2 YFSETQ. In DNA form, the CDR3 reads TGCGCCAGCAGCTTGGTAGGGGGGGACTCACCCCTCCACTTT. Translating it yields CASSLVGGDSPLHF.

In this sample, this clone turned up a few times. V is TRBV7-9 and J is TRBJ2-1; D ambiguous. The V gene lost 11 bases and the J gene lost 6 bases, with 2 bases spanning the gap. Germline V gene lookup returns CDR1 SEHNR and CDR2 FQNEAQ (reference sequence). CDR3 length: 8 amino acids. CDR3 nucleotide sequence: TGTGCCGGCAATGAGCAGTTCTTC. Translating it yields CAGNEQFF.

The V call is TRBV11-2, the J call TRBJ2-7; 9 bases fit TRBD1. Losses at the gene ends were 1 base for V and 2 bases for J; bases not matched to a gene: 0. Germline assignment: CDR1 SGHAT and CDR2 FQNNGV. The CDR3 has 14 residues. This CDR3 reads CASSLGTGAYEQYF. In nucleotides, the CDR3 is TGTGCCAGCAGCTTAGGGACAGGGGCCTACGAGCAGTACTTC.

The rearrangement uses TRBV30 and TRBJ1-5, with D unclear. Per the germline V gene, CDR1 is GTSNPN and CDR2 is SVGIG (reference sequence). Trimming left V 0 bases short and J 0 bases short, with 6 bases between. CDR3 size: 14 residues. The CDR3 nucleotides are TGTGCCTGGAGTGTATCCCTTAGCAATCAGCCCCAGCATTTT. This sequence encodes CAWSVSLSNQPQHF.

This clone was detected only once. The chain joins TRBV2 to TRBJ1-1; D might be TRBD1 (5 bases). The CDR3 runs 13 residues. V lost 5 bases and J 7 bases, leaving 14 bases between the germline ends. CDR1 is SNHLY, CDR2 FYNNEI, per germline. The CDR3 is CASSSRWDGEAFF. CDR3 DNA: TGTGCCAGCAGTAGTCGGTGGGACGGTGAAGCTTTCTTT.

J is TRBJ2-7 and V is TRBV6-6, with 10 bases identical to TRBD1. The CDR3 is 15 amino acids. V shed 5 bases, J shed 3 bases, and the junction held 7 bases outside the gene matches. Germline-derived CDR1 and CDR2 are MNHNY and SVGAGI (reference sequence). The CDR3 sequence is CASSQPGQGFYEQYF. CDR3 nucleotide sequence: TGTGCCAGCAGTCAACCGGGACAGGGGTTCTACGAGCAGTACTTC.

CDR3 residues: CASSEGLGLVDEQFF. CDR3 nucleotides: TGTGCCAGCAGTGAAGGGCTTGGACTAGTCGATGAGCAGTTCTTC. This chain joins TRBV2 and TRBJ2-1; 7 nucleotides agree with TRBD2. CDR1 and CDR2 (germline): SNHLY, FYNNEI. V shed 1 base, J shed 8 bases, and the junction held 8 bases outside the gene matches. This CDR3 is built from 15 residues.

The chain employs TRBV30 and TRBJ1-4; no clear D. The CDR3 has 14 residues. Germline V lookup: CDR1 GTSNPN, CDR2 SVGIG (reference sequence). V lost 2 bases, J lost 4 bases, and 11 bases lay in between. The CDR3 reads CAWSLGMGNEKLFF. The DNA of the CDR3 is TGTGCCTGGAGTCTGGGAATGGGTAATGAAAAACTGTTTTTT.

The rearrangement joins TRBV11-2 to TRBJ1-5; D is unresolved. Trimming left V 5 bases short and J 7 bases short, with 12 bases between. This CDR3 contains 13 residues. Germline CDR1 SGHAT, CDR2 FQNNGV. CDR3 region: CASSVDLGQPQHF. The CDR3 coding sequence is TGTGCCAGCAGCGTTGACCTGGGGCAGCCCCAGCATTTT.

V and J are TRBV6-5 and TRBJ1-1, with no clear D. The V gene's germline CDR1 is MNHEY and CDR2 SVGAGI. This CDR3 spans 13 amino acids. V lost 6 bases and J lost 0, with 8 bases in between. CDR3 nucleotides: TGTGCCAGCAGCAGTACCCTGAACACTGAAGCTTTCTTT. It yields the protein CASSSTLNTEAFF.

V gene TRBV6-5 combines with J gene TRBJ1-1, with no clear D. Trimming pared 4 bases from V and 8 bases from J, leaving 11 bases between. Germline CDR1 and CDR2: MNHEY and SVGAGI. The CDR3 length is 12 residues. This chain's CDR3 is CASSSTRAEAFF. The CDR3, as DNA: TGTGCCAGCAGTTCCACGAGGGCCGAAGCTTTCTTT.

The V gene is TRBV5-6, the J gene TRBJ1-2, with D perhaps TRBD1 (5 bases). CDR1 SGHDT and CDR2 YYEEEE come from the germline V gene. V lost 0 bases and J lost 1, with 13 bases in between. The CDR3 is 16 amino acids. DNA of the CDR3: TGTGCCAGCAGCTTGGCAACAGGAGCCTTTAACTATGGCTACACCTTC. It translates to CASSLATGAFNYGYTF.

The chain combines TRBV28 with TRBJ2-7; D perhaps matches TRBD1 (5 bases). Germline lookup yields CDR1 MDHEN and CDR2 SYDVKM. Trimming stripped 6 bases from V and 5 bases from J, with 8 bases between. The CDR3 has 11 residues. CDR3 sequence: CASSLTDEQYF. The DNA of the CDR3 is TGTGCCAGCAGCCTGACAGACGAGCAGTACTTC.

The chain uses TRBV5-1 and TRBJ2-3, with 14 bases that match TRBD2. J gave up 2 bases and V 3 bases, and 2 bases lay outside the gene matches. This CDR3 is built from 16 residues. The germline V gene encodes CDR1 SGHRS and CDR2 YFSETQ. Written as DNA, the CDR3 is TGCGCCAGCAGCTGGGGACTAGCGGGAGACACAGATACGCAGTATTTT. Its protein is CASSWGLAGDTDTQYF.

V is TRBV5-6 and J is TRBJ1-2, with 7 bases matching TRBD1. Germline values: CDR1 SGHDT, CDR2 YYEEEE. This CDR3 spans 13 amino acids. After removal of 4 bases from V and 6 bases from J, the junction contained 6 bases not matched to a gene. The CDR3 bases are TGTGCCAGCAGCAGACCGACAGGGAATGGCTACACCTTC. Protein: CASSRPTGNGYTF.

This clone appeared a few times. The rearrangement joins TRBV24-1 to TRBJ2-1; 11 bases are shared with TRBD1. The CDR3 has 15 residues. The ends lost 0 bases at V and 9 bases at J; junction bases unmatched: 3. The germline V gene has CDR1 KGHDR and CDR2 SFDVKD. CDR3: CATSDLGQGAGEQFF. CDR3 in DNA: TGTGCCACCAGTGATTTGGGACAGGGGGCGGGTGAGCAGTTCTTC.